The rows below give T cell receptor beta chains drawn from one sample of a study of blood T cell repertoires in COVID-19. Repertoires were generated with immunoSEQ multiplex PCR, while TCRdb's copy carries only in-frame clones and drops some. The sample consists of around 94,000 clones, around 73% of them appearing once. Sequencing used peripheral blood. The receptors shown here come from a man in his sixties with active or convalescent COVID-19. Both conserved end residues are part of each CDR3. A D gene is named only where the DNA matches it firmly. Clone size is given for some rows only: seen once, a few or many times, or a class if the clone is expanded.

d_call j_call clone_size v_call cdr3_nt cdr3_aa
NA TRBJ1-2 NA TRBV6-2/TRBV6-3 TGTGCCAGCAGTCCAGATAACTATGGCTACACCTTC CASSPDNYGYTF
TRBD1 TRBJ2-7 NA TRBV11-3 TGTGCCAGCAGCCTAGGGGGCTACAAGCAGTACTTC CASSLGGYKQYF
NA TRBJ1-1 once TRBV18 TGTGCCAGCTCACCACCTGCCCTGGGGGGTGGCACTGAAGCTTTCTTT CASSPPALGGGTEAFF
NA TRBJ2-4 NA TRBV6-5 TGTGCCAGCAGGGTCCGGGACAACAAAAACATTCAGTACTTC CASRVRDNKNIQYF
TRBD1 TRBJ1-4 NA TRBV7-9 TGTGCCAGCAGTCTTCCCGACAGGGGGTATGAAAAACTGTTTTTT CASSLPDRGYEKLFF
TRBD1 TRBJ2-7 NA TRBV19 TGTGCCAGTAGTCCTACCTTCGGACAGGGGTCTTACGAGCAGTACTTC CASSPTFGQGSYEQYF
TRBD2 TRBJ2-3 NA TRBV10-3 TGTGCCATCAGTGAGACCAGCGGGAGTACCTCGGGGGATACGCAGTATTTT CAISETSGSTSGDTQYF
NA TRBJ2-2 few TRBV29-1 TGCAGCGTTGACGCAGGGCTGGGCGGGGAGCTGTTTTTT CSVDAGLGGELFF
TRBD1 TRBJ2-3 NA TRBV28 TGTGCCAGCAGCCTCGGGACAGGGGGCACTCTTGGTACGCAGTATTTT CASSLGTGGTLGTQYF
TRBD2 TRBJ2-7 NA TRBV28 TGTGCCAGCAACTCGGGCAGCGGGAGGAGGGAGCAGTACTTC CASNSGSGRREQYF
NA TRBJ2-7 NA TRBV2 TGTGCCAGCACGGACTGGACAGCCAACTACGAGCAGTACTTC CASTDWTANYEQYF
TRBD1 TRBJ2-1 NA TRBV29-1 TGCAGCGCTCCGGGACAGGGGTCATGGAGCTCCTACAATGAGCAGTTCTTC CSAPGQGSWSSYNEQFF
TRBD2 TRBJ2-1 NA TRBV29-1 TGCAGCGCCGTAGCGGGGAGTTCGGCTGAGCAGTTCTTC CSAVAGSSAEQFF
NA TRBJ2-7 NA TRBV29-1 TGCAGCGTCGAACAGGGATCTACCTACGAGCAGTACTTC CSVEQGSTYEQYF
TRBD1 TRBJ1-1 NA TRBV27 TGTGCCAGCATTGGGACGATGACAGGGAGGACTGAAGCTTTCTTT CASIGTMTGRTEAFF
TRBD1 TRBJ2-1 NA TRBV19 TGTGCCAGTAGTCAAACGACAGGGCCGATTTACAATGAGCAGTTCTTC CASSQTTGPIYNEQFF
NA TRBJ2-5 NA TRBV15 TGTGCCACCAGCAGAGATCGTGCAGTCCAAGAGACCCAGTACTTC CATSRDRAVQETQYF
TRBD1 TRBJ1-5 few TRBV27 TGTGCCAGCAGTCCCTCCGGGACAGGGATCCTTAGCAATCAGCCCCAGCATTTT CASSPSGTGILSNQPQHF
NA TRBJ1-1 NA TRBV18 TGTGCCAGCTCAACCCGACTTACTACAGGGCAAGGGACTGAAGCTTTCTTT CASSTRLTTGQGTEAFF
NA TRBJ2-1 few TRBV7-6 TGTGCCAGCAGCCCCGGGTTGGGTCTCAATGAGCAGTTCTTC CASSPGLGLNEQFF
NA TRBJ1-4 NA TRBV19 TGTGCCAGTAGTAAAGCGGATTTGGAAAAACTGTTTTTT CASSKADLEKLFF
NA TRBJ2-1 once TRBV5-1 TGCGCCAGCAGCTTTAAGAGTGAGCAGTTCTTC CASSFKSEQFF
NA TRBJ2-5 NA TRBV18 TGTGCCAGCGGTAGTGAATGGGAGACCCAGTACTTC CASGSEWETQYF
NA TRBJ1-2 NA TRBV28 TGTGCCAGCAGGCCTACGGGAGGGCGCTATGGCTACACCTTC CASRPTGGRYGYTF
TRBD2 TRBJ2-7 few TRBV4-1 TGCGCCAGCAGCCAAGGGCTAGCGGCGACCGCCTACGAGCAGTACTTC CASSQGLAATAYEQYF
TRBD1 TRBJ1-5 NA TRBV6-6 TGTGCCAGCAGCCTGGGACAGGGAGATCAGCCCCAGCATTTT CASSLGQGDQPQHF
NA TRBJ2-1 NA TRBV6-5 TGTGCCAGCGCGGCACTAGCCGACTACAATGAGCAGTTCTTC CASAALADYNEQFF
NA TRBJ2-5 NA TRBV18 TGTGCCAGCTCACCGAACAGCCAAGAGACCCAGTACTTC CASSPNSQETQYF
NA TRBJ1-6 NA TRBV9 TGTGCCAGCAGCCCCGGACTACCTCGGTCCCTCCACTTT CASSPGLPRSLHF
TRBD2 TRBJ2-1 NA TRBV7-6 TGTGCCAGCAGCCGTGGTGCCGGGACTACCGCTCGGGAGCAGTTCTTC CASSRGAGTTAREQFF
TRBD1 TRBJ1-6 NA TRBV3-1/TRBV3-2 TGTGCCAGCAGCCCCCGGACAGGGTCTTCACCCCTCCACTTT CASSPRTGSSPLHF
TRBD2 TRBJ2-1 NA TRBV15 TGTGCCACCAGCAGATCTAGCGGGAGCTCCCATGAGCAGTTCTTC CATSRSSGSSHEQFF
TRBD1 TRBJ1-2 few TRBV18 TGTGCCAGCTCTCCCGGGACAGGGGGCGCGTATGGCTACACCTTC CASSPGTGGAYGYTF
NA TRBJ2-5 NA TRBV5-1 TGCGCCAGCAGCCCGGGACCGGGGGGCGAGACCCAGTACTTC CASSPGPGGETQYF
NA TRBJ2-1 NA TRBV5-8 TGTGCCAGCAGCTTGGATGCGAGCAATGAGCAGTTCTTC CASSLDASNEQFF
NA TRBJ2-7 NA TRBV5-1 TGCGCCAGCAGCTTGATGACAGGTTACGGGGAGCAGTACTTC CASSLMTGYGEQYF
NA TRBJ2-6 NA TRBV27 TGTGCCAGCAGTTTACGGGGGAGTGGGGCCAACGTCCTGACTTTC CASSLRGSGANVLTF
TRBD1 TRBJ2-1 NA TRBV27 TGTGCCAGCAGTTCGGACAGGGCCCTCCGGGAGCAGTTCTTC CASSSDRALREQFF
TRBD1 TRBJ1-2 once TRBV28 TGTGCCAGCAGCCATGTATCAGGGGGCAGTCACTATGGCTACACCTTC CASSHVSGGSHYGYTF
NA TRBJ2-5 NA TRBV7-3 TGTGCCAGCAGCCCCTCTAGCGTAGAGACCCAGTACTTC CASSPSSVETQYF
TRBD1 TRBJ2-5 NA TRBV15 TGTGCCACCAGCAGAATAGGGGACAGGGAAGAGACCCAGTACTTC CATSRIGDREETQYF
TRBD2 TRBJ2-3 NA TRBV28 TGTGCCAGCAGTTACCCGCTCCGACTAGCGGGAGGGCCAGAGGGCACAGATACGCAGTATTTT CASSYPLRLAGGPEGTDTQYF
NA TRBJ1-5 NA TRBV19 TGTGCCAGTAGTCCTCTCCCAGGGCTCAATCAGCCCCAGCATTTT CASSPLPGLNQPQHF
NA TRBJ1-2 NA TRBV5-5 TGTGCCAGCAGCTTGGGGCTCTATGGCTACACCTTC CASSLGLYGYTF
NA TRBJ1-2 NA TRBV7-2 TGTGCCAGCAGCTTAGCTGGGACGGGAGACTATGGCTACACCTTC CASSLAGTGDYGYTF
TRBD2 TRBJ2-3 NA TRBV29-1 TGCAGCGTTACTAGCGGGAGCCGCACAGATACGCAGTATTTT CSVTSGSRTDTQYF
NA TRBJ1-5 NA TRBV19 TGTGCCAGTAGCCAGGGACACTTCAATCAGCCCCAGCATTTT CASSQGHFNQPQHF
TRBD1 TRBJ1-2 NA TRBV28 TGTGCCAGCAGTGAGACGGGACAGGGTGGGTATGGCTACACCTTC CASSETGQGGYGYTF
TRBD1 TRBJ1-6 NA TRBV7-8 TGTGCCAGCAGCTTAGGGGGGACAGGGAATTCACCCCTCCACTTT CASSLGGTGNSPLHF
NA TRBJ1-2 NA TRBV27 TGTGCCAGCAAAGCGGCAGGTCGGATTTGGCTCTATGGCTACACCTTC CASKAAGRIWLYGYTF
NA TRBJ2-3 NA TRBV6-2/TRBV6-3 TGTGCCAGCAGTTACGCGCGGACTAAACGGGGTTCTAGCACAGATACGCAGTATTTT CASSYARTKRGSSTDTQYF
NA TRBJ1-1 NA TRBV27 TGTGCCAGCAGTCTAAACAGGGACACTGAAGCTTTCTTT CASSLNRDTEAFF